These T cell receptor beta chains were read from a single sample in a study of monozygotic twins with inflammatory bowel disease. From the 5' RACE reads, TCRdb lists one entry per CDR3 protein and no DNA. The sample totals over 100,000 distinct CDR3 sequences. Source material: blood. These receptors were taken from a human donor with ulcerative colitis or Crohn's disease, or a healthy co-twin of an affected twin (not recorded which). Each CDR3 is given with its conserved first and last residue.

TRBV29-1	12	TRBJ1-4	CSARGVGEKLFF
TRBV2	16	TRBJ2-7	CASSEARRMTSYEQYF
TRBV2	18	TRBJ2-1	CASRTGTSGGPGGNEQFF
TRBV7-8	13	TRBJ1-2	CASSLGDAGGYTF
TRBV25-1	17	TRBJ2-1	CASSESWGLAEDNEQFF
TRBV7-3	13	TRBJ2-7	CASSLIPTDEQYF
TRBV12-3/TRBV12-4	13	TRBJ1-1	CASRGGRRTEAFF
TRBV5-6	17	TRBJ1-5	CASSFSLSGRGNQPQHF
TRBV20-1	14	TRBJ2-1	CSAATRGSYNEQFF
TRBV9	15	TRBJ2-5	CASSPGGVYQETQYF
TRBV15	16	TRBJ1-3	CATSRELGSSGNTIYF
TRBV5-1	21	TRBJ2-5	CASSPRDTKPGTSASQETQYF
TRBV20-1	13	TRBJ1-4	CSASIGVDEKLFF
TRBV7-9	15	TRBJ2-7	CASSPLAGGSYEQYF
TRBV20-1	15	TRBJ1-6	CSATQGQVVNLPLHF
TRBV29-1	14	TRBJ2-1	CSVAFSGGRNEQFF
TRBV11-2	18	TRBJ2-7	CASSLEASGNLGSYEQYF
TRBV20-1	15	TRBJ2-1	CSARGGLAGGNEQFF
TRBV20-1	11	TRBJ2-3	CSAESTDTQYF
TRBV5-1	15	TRBJ1-2	CASRMQGRANYGYTF
TRBV19	17	TRBJ1-5	CASSLYDRGKSNQPQHF
TRBV5-1	14	TRBJ2-3	CASSRGAGGDTQYF
TRBV6-5	13	TRBJ2-5	CASRLDWQETQYF
TRBV11-2	18	TRBJ2-2	CASTKEPGVGRGTGELFF
TRBV19	14	TRBJ2-1	CASGERGTGNEQFF
TRBV27	16	TRBJ2-7	CASSLRVSGDSYEQYF
TRBV7-2	14	TRBJ2-5	CASSFTRGTGTQYF
TRBV18	13	TRBJ2-3	CASSPLAVGTQYF
TRBV3-1	14	TRBJ2-4	CASGNGANKNIQYF